The 4 T cell receptor beta chains presented below share a single source sample, sequenced in a study of T cell clusters in autoimmune cytopenias. TRB amplification used approximately 250 ng of peripheral blood genomic DNA. TRB was amplified by touch-down multiplex PCR, primer pools A and B combined. TCRdb re-called the multiplex PCR reads, yielding one record per CDR3 amino acid sequence without DNA. The sample totals some 9,600 distinct CDR3 sequences. Material: peripheral blood. The receptors come from a human donor with an autoimmune cytopenia or autoimmune hepatitis (not recorded which).

The CDR3 spells CASSQVQVLSEKLFF. The V and J genes are TRBV4-1 and TRBJ1-4. Germline lookup yields CDR1 MGHRA and CDR2 YSYEKL. The CDR3 contains 15 residues.

This rearrangement joins TRBV6-5 to TRBJ1-4; the TCRdb call, TRBD1, lacks DNA for checking. The CDR3 is 15 amino acids. Germline loops: CDR1 MNHEY, CDR2 SVGAGI. This CDR3 is CASSLTQGANEKLFF.

V and J are TRBV5-6 and TRBJ1-2; TCRdb calls TRBD1, which cannot be checked without DNA. CDR3 length: 14 residues. In germline, CDR1 is SGHDT, CDR2 YYEEEE. CDR3 sequence: CASTPPGGFYGYTF.

The rearrangement links TRBV28 to TRBJ2-1; TCRdb names TRBD2, which stays unverified in the absence of DNA. The CDR3 has 13 residues. The V gene's germline CDR1 is MDHEN and CDR2 SYDVKM. The CDR3 protein is CVSREGQRDEQFF.